One sample yielded the 15 T cell receptor beta chains listed below, sequenced in a study of neoadjuvant anti-PD-1 for oral cavity cancer. The protocol was immunoSEQ multiplex PCR, while the TCRdb copy is restricted to in-frame clones and leaves out a portion. The top ten clones hold nearly 3.5% of a sample with fewer than 90,000 clones, about 85% of them seen once. The time point here: after neoadjuvant nivolumab, at surgical resection. Sequenced material: PBMCs, taken after nivolumab (anti-PD-1) treatment. These receptors came from a person aged 35-80 years with oral cavity squamous cell carcinoma.

J is TRBJ2-7 and V is TRBV27, with a tentative D call TRBD1 (6 bases). The CDR3 extends over 14 amino acids. V shed 2 bases and J shed 2 bases, with 10 bases lying between them. In germline, CDR1 is MNHEY, CDR2 SMNVEV (reference sequence). CDR3 sequence: CASSLGQGTYEQYF. CDR3 DNA sequence: TGTGCCAGCAGTTTAGGGCAGGGGACCTACGAGCAGTACTTC.

The chain employs TRBV11-2 and TRBJ1-1; D is perhaps TRBD1 (6 bases). The CDR3 runs to 14 residues. Germline CDR1 is SGHAT and CDR2 is FQNNGV. Trimming pared 5 bases from V and 0 bases from J, leaving 10 bases between. The CDR3 coding sequence is TGTGCCAGCAGCATAGGGACACTGAACACTGAAGCTTTCTTT. It yields the protein CASSIGTLNTEAFF.

This sequence joins TRBV29-1 and TRBJ2-5; D call uncertain. V gave up 8 bases and J gave up 1 base, with 20 bases separating them. The CDR3 length is 15 residues. CDR1 is SQVTM, CDR2 ANQGSEA, per germline. CDR3 sequence: CSFTSPASSQETQYF. The CDR3 nucleotides are TGCAGCTTCACCTCCCCAGCGAGTAGCCAAGAGACCCAGTACTTC.

V usage is TRBV6-1 and J usage is TRBJ1-3, with D unclear. Germline loops: CDR1 MNHNS, CDR2 SASEGT. CDR3 length: 16 residues. V lost 3 bases and J lost 3, with 15 bases in between. CDR3 coding DNA: TGTGCCAGCAGTGATCTCCTCGGCCTAATTGGAAACACCATATATTTT. This sequence encodes CASSDLLGLIGNTIYF.

The chain recombines TRBV7-2 with TRBJ2-2; maybe TRBD1 (5 bases). Germline lookup yields CDR1 SGHTA and CDR2 FQGNSA. The CDR3 runs to 14 residues. The V end lost 2 bases, the J end lost 3 bases, and 7 bases lay between the germline ends. CDR3 DNA sequence: TGTGCCAGCAGCTTAAAAGGGGACACCGGGGAGCTGTTTTTT. Residues: CASSLKGDTGELFF. The full variable domain, its missing parts supplied by reference TRBV7-2 and TRBJ2-2, is GAGVSQSPSNKVTEKGKDVELRCDPISGHTALYWYRQSLGQGLEFLIYFQGNSAPDKSGLPSDRFSAERTGGSVSTLTIQRTQQEDSAVYLCASSLKGDTGELFFGEGSRLTVL.

The chain employs TRBV12-5 and TRBJ2-1; no definite D call. The V end lost 1 base, the J end lost 8 bases, and 12 bases lay between the germline ends. CDR3 length: 14 residues. The germline CDR1 and CDR2 sequences are LGHNT and FRNRAP. CDR3 loop: CASGLGSRVDEQFF. CDR3 coding DNA: TGTGCTAGTGGTTTGGGCAGTCGCGTGGATGAGCAGTTCTTC.

This clone was picked up one time. The chain combines TRBV30 with TRBJ2-7; the D gene could be TRBD1 or TRBD2 (6 bases each). Germline CDR1 GTSNPN, CDR2 SVGIG (reference sequence). The CDR3 is made up of 14 amino acids. V was pared by 7 bases and J by 0 bases, with 16 bases between. CDR3 sequence: CALSRGLGSYEQYF. In nucleotides, the CDR3 is TGTGCCTTATCCCGGGGGCTAGGCTCCTACGAGCAGTACTTC. The complete variable domain, with remaining parts taken from reference TRBV30 and TRBJ2-7, reads SQTIHQWPATLVQPVGSPLSLECTVEGTSNPNLYWYRQAAGRGLQLLFYSVGIGQISSEVPQNLSASRPQDRQFILSSKKLLLSDSGFYLCALSRGLGSYEQYFGPGTRLTVT.

The V call is TRBV5-1, the J call TRBJ2-3; TRBD1 agrees at 8 bases. V shed 0 bases, J shed 6 bases, and the junction held 6 bases outside the gene matches. Germline-derived CDR1 and CDR2 are SGHRS and YFSETQ. The CDR3 contains 15 residues. The CDR3 coding sequence is TGCGCCAGCAGCTTGGACAGGGGGTATGATGATACGCAGTATTTT. This gives the protein CASSLDRGYDDTQYF.

This chain uses TRBV29-1 with TRBJ1-1; possibly TRBD1 for D (6 bases). The CDR3 contains 12 residues. V lost 5 bases to trimming and J lost 1 base, with 8 bases between them. Germline-derived CDR1 and CDR2 are SQVTM and ANQGSEA. The CDR3 DNA reads TGCAGCGTTTTGGGACAGAACACTGAAGCTTTCTTT. It translates to CSVLGQNTEAFF.

V is TRBV30 and J is TRBJ2-5; TRBD2 agrees at 7 bases. CDR1 GTSNPN and CDR2 SVGIG come from the germline V gene (reference sequence). Trimming took 5 bases from V and 5 from J; bases not matched to a gene: 14. CDR3 size: 15 residues. The CDR3 nucleotides read TGTGCCTGGGGCTATTCTAGCGGAGAGGGTGAGACCCAGTACTTC. This sequence encodes CAWGYSSGEGETQYF.

The CDR3 DNA reads as TGTGCCAGCAGCCAAGTGGAAGGGACAGTCTCCTACGAGCAGTACTTC. The encoded protein is CASSQVEGTVSYEQYF. The chain combines TRBV4-2 with TRBJ2-7, with 7 nucleotides matching TRBD1. Trimming took 1 base from V and 0 from J; bases not matched to a gene: 6. The CDR3 is 16 amino acids. Germline assignment: CDR1 LGHNA and CDR2 YNFKEQ.

This sequence joins TRBV6-6 and TRBJ1-2; D remains unclear. The germline V gene encodes CDR1 MNHNY and CDR2 SVGAGI (reference sequence). The CDR3 covers 16 residues. The V gene lost 2 bases and the J gene lost 3 bases, with 16 bases spanning the gap. The CDR3, as DNA: TGTGCCAGCAGTTACGGTCAGGCAACGGTCGACTATGGCTACACCTTC. It codes for CASSYGQATVDYGYTF.

V gene TRBV28 combines with J gene TRBJ2-5, with 7 bases identical to TRBD1. The CDR3 is 14 residues long. Trimming at V came to 5 bases and at J to 3 bases, leaving 6 bases not matched to a gene. Germline assignment: CDR1 MDHEN and CDR2 SYDVKM. The CDR3 DNA is TGTGCCAGCAGTCCACCGGGACAGAAAGAGACCCAGTACTTC. Translation gives CASSPPGQKETQYF.

This chain uses TRBV6-6 with TRBJ2-1; 7 nucleotides align to TRBD2. Per the germline V gene, CDR1 is MNHNY and CDR2 is SVGAGI (reference sequence). V trimming: 2 bases; J trimming: 7 bases; junction bases outside the gene matches: 8. The CDR3 loop spans 15 amino acids. The CDR3 DNA is TGTGCCAGCAGTTACGTTGCGGGAGCGGGTAATGAGCAGTTCTTC. Protein: CASSYVAGAGNEQFF.

V and J are TRBV7-9 and TRBJ2-5, with 10 bases lining up with TRBD1. Germline CDR1 and CDR2: SEHNR and FQNEAQ (reference sequence). Trimming took 1 base from V and 4 from J; bases not matched to a gene: 3. The CDR3 sequence is 15 residues long. The CDR3: CASSLEGTGAETQYF. Here the CDR3 DNA reads TGTGCCAGCAGCTTAGAAGGGACAGGGGCAGAGACCCAGTACTTC.